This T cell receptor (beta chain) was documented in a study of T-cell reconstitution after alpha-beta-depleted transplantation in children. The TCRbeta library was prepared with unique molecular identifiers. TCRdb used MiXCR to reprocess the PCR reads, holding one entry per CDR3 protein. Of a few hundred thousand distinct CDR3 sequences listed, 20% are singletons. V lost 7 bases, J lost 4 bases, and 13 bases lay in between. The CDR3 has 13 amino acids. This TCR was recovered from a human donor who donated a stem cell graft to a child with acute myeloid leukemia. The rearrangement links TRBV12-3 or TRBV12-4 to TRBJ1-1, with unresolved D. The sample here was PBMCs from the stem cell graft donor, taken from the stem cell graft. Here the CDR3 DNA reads TGTGCCAGCAACCCCCTGCCATTCACTGAAGCTTTCTTT. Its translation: CASNPLPFTEAFF.